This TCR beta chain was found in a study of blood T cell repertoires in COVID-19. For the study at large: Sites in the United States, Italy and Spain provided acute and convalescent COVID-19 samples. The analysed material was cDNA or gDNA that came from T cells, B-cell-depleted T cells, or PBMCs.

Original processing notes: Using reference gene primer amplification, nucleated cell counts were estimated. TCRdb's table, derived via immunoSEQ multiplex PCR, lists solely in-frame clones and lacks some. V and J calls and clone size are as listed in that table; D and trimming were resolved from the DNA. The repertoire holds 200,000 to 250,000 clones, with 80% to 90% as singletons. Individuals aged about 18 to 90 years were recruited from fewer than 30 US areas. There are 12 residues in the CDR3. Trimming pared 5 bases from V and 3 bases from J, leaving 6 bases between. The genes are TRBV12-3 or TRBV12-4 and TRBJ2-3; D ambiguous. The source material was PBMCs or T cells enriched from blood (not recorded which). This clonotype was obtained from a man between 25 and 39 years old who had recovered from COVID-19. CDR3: CASSVLTDTQYF. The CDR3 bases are TGTGCCAGCAGTGTATTAACAGATACGCAGTATTTT.